This TCR beta chain originates from a study of CXCR3-negative and CXCR3-positive naive CD8 T cells. Study summary: Each library held about 1.5 +/- 0.3 million TRB reads, 120 million to 150 million in total.

General study findings and limits: Against CXCR3-negative naive cells, CXCR3-positive naive cells showed more hydrophobic TRB CDR3s. Cryopreserved cells showed partially decreased CXCR3 expression, and most assays used fresh PBMCs.

Comment on this clonotype: The target antigen is unknown.

The germline gives CDR1 SQVTM, CDR2 ANQGSEA. The CDR3 has 12 amino acids. UMI-tagged TRB cDNA libraries were built via 5' RACE. Reprocessing the 5' RACE reads, TCRdb reports a single entry for every CDR3 protein and omits DNA. Its table lists about 50,000 distinct CDR3 sequences. The sample was naive CXCR3+ CD8+ T cells from blood. Subset noted: CD45RO-CCR7+CD27+CD95- naive CD8+ T cells expressing CXCR3 (TNR3+). This TCR came from a human donor in good health. Some clones in this sample may be carry-over from other donors' samples. The rearrangement uses TRBV29-1 and TRBJ1-1; TCRdb lists TRBD1, though no DNA is available to test this call. The CDR3 here is CSVNYRDTEAFF. Complete variable domain (other parts from reference TRBV29-1 and TRBJ1-1): SAVISQKPSRDICQRGTSLTIQCQVDSQVTMMFWYRQQPGQSLTLIATANQGSEATYESGFVIDKFPISRPNLTFSTLTVSNMSPEDSSIYLCSVNYRDTEAFFGQGTRLTVV.